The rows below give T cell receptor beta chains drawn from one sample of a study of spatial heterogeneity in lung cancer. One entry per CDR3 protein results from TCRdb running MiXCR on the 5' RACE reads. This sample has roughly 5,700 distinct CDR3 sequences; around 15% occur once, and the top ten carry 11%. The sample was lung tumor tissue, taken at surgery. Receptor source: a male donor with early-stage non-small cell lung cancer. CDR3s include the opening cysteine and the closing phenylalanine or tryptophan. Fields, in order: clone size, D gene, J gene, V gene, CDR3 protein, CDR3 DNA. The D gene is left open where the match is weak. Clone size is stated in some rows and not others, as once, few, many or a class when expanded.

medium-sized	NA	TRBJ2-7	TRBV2	CASSGASLLSYEQYF	TGTGCCAGCAGTGGGGCTAGCTTACTCTCCTACGAGCAGTACTTC
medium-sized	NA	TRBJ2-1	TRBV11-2	CASSLASRYNEQFF	TGTGCCAGCAGCTTAGCTAGCCGTTACAATGAGCAGTTCTTC
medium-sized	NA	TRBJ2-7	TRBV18	CASSPPREGEQYF	TGTGCCAGCTCACCACCAAGGGAAGGCGAGCAGTACTTC
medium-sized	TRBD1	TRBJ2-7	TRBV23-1	CASSQVTGSSSYEQYF	TGCGCCAGCAGTCAAGTGACAGGGTCAAGCTCCTACGAGCAGTACTTC
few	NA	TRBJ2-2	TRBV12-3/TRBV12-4	CASTPTEASTGELFF	TGTGCCAGCACCCCGACAGAGGCGTCCACCGGGGAGCTGTTTTTT
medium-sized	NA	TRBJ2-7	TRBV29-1	CSAIHLGISGPEQYF	TGCAGCGCCATCCACCTCGGGATTTCGGGCCCCGAGCAGTACTTC
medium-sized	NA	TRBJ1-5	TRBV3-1	CASSFAGIGNQPQHF	TGTGCCAGCAGCTTTGCCGGGATCGGGAATCAGCCCCAGCATTTT
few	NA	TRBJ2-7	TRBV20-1	CSATGETVGQYF	TGCAGTGCAACCGGGGAAACTGTGGGGCAGTACTTC
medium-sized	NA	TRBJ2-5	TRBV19	CASKPVGAKTQYF	TGTGCCAGTAAACCCGTAGGAGCGAAGACCCAGTACTTC
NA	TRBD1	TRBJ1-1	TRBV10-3	CAISPGQLNTEAFF	TGTGCCATCAGCCCGGGACAGCTGAACACTGAAGCTTTCTTT
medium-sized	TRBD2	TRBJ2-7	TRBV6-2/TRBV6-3	CASSEPGGLLSYEQYF	TGTGCCAGCAGTGAACCGGGGGGACTCCTCTCCTACGAGCAGTACTTC
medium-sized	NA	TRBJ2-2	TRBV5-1	CASSFEVPGELFF	TGCGCCAGCAGCTTCGAGGTTCCCGGGGAGCTGTTTTTT
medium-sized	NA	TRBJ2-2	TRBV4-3	CASSRSTENTGELFF	TGCGCCAGCAGCCGGTCGACAGAAAACACCGGGGAGCTGTTTTTT
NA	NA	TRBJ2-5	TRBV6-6	CASSRQGNPQETQYF	TGTGCCAGCAGCCGACAAGGGAATCCCCAAGAGACCCAGTACTTC
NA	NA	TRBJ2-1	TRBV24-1	CATSDRDGRSYNEQFF	TGTGCCACCAGTGACCGTGACGGCAGATCCTACAATGAGCAGTTCTTC
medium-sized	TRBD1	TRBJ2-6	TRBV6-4	CASSGGGSLSGANVLTF	TGTGCCAGCAGTGGAGGGGGCTCCCTCTCTGGGGCCAACGTCCTGACTTTC
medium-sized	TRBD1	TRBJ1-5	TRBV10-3	CATGQPNQPQHF	TGTGCCACGGGACAGCCCAATCAGCCCCAGCATTTT
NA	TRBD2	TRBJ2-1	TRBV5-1	CASSSVQRERLGGNEQFF	TGCGCCAGCAGCTCGGTACAGCGGGAGCGACTTGGGGGCAATGAGCAGTTCTTC
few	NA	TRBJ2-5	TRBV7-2	CASSLALNRKETQYF	TGTGCCAGCAGCTTAGCGCTTAACAGAAAAGAGACCCAGTACTTC
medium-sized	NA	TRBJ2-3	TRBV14	CASSQVPDTQYF	TGTGCCAGCAGCCAAGTCCCCGATACGCAGTATTTT
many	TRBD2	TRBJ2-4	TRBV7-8	CASRSGGGNIQYF	TGTGCCAGCAGATCAGGCGGGGGAAACATTCAGTACTTC
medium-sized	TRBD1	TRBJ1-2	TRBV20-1	CSAPRGAQGARGYTF	TGCAGTGCCCCTAGGGGTGCACAGGGGGCGCGGGGCTACACCTTC
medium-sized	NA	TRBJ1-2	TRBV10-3	CAISEKTLDGYTF	TGTGCCATCAGTGAAAAAACCCTTGATGGCTACACCTTC
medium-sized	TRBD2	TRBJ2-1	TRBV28	CAVPSGGSYNEQFF	TGTGCCGTCCCTAGCGGAGGTTCCTACAATGAGCAGTTCTTC
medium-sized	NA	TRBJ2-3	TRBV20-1	CSATSPGKGRDTQYF	TGCAGTGCAACGTCCCCCGGGAAGGGGAGGGATACGCAGTATTTT
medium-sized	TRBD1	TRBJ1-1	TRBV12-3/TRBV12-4	CASSPSGTVTNTEAFF	TGTGCCAGCAGTCCCTCCGGGACAGTGACGAACACTGAAGCTTTCTTT
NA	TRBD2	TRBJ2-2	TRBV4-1	CASSQILAGDNGELFF	TGCGCCAGCAGCCAGATACTAGCGGGAGACAACGGGGAGCTGTTTTTT
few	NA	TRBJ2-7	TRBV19	CASSIRQESYEQYF	TGTGCCAGTAGTATACGCCAGGAGTCCTACGAGCAGTACTTC